This T cell receptor beta chain is drawn from a study of molecular identifiers for immune sequencing clone quantification. In the case of this clonotype: Its ends do not fully match the called genes, so a read error is possible.

It was from around 20,000 to 990,000 sorted cells, with 10%, 30% or 50% RNA, that naive CD8 libraries came. From the PCR reads, TCRdb called clonotypes with MiXCR, one entry per CDR3 protein. Of 400,000 to 600,000 distinct CDR3 sequences in the sample, 25% are singletons; the top ten hold approximately 0.8%. This CDR3 has 14 residues. Germline V gives CDR1 LGHNA, CDR2 YSLEER. V usage is TRBV4-3 and J usage is TRBJ1-1; D may be TRBD1 (6 bases). This TCR came from a human donor in good health. Some libraries in this study had Jurkat cell RNA spiked in. The sequenced material came from naive CD8+ T cells from blood, with Jurkat cell RNA spiked in. The subset: FACS-sorted CD8+CD4-CCR7+CD45RA+ naive T cells. CDR3 sequence (DNA): TGCGCCAGCAGCCCCGCAACAGGGAACACTGACGCTTTCTTT. Its translation: CASSPATGNTDAFF.